This TCR beta chain originates from a study of response to subunit inactivated influenza vaccine. Whole-study results and caveats: There was a suggestion from the authors that each seasonal influenza vaccination recruits few new T cells.

In regard to this clonotype: Its antigen is currently unknown.

The CDR3 is made up of 12 amino acids. V was pared by 1 base and J by 9 bases, with 10 bases between. Germline V gene lookup returns CDR1 DFQATT and CDR2 SNEGSKA (reference sequence). TCRdb used MiXCR to reprocess the RT-PCR reads, holding one entry per CDR3 protein. This sample has around 750,000 distinct CDR3 sequences, with approximately 22% found just once. Here the sequenced sample was PBMCs from blood, taken around 5 days after vaccination. The chain joins TRBV20-1 to TRBJ2-1; D remains unclear. The receptor was derived from a man between 45 and 60 years old who received an inactivated influenza vaccine. The DNA of the CDR3 is TGCAGTGCTAGAGTACGTTCGGGTGAGCAGTTCTTC. Residues: CSARVRSGEQFF.